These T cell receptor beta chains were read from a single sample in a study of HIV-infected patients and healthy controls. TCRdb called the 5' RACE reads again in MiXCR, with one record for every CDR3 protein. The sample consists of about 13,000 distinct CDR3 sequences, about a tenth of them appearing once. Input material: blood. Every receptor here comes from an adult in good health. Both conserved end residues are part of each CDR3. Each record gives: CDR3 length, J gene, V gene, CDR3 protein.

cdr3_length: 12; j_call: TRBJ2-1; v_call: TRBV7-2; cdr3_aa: CASSIYDNEQFF
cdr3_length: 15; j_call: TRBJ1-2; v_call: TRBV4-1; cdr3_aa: CASSQEGQANYGYTF
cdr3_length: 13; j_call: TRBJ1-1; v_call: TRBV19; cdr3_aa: CASSPDRAEKAFF
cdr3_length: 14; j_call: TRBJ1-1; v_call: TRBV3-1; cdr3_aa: CASRGFGAQTEAFF
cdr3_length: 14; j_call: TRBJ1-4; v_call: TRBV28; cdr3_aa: CASSLSPPGQKLFF
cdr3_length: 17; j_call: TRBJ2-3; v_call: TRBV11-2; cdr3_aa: CASSPIRGGLGTDTQYF
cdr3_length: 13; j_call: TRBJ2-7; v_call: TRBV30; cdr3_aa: CAWSSLEFNEQYF
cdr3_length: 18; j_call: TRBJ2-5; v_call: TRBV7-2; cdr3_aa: CASSQSGPLLRPVEPQYF
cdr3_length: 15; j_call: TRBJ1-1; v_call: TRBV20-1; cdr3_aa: CSAPKRGRMNTEAFF
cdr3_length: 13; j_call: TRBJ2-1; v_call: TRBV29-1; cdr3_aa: CSVSGTSYNEQFF
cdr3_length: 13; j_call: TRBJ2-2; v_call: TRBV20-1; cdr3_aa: CSGTSGITGELFF
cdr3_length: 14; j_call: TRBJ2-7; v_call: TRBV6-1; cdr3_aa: CASQGRELGREQYF
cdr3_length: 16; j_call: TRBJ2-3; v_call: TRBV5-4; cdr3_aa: CASSLGAVTSTDTQYF
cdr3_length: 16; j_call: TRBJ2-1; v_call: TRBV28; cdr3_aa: CATYSQAGGSYNEQFF
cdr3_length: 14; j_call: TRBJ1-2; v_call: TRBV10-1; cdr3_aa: CASSGLGGSYGYTF
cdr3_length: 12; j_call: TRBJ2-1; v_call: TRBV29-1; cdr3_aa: CSVEVEGDEQFF
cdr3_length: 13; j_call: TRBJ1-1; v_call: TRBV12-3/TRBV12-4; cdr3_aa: CASSLGGASEAFF
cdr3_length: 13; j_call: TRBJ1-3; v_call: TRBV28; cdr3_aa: CASSFWAGNTIYF
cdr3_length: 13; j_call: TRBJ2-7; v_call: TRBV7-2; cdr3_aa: CASSSREVYEQYF
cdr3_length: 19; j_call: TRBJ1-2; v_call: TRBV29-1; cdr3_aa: CSVDSGGRRPLGGLYGYTF
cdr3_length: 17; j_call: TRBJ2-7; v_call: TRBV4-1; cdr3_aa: CASSQGVLAGKTYEQYF
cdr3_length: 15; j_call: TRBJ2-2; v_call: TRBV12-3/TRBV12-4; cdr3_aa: CASSFGTDNTGELFF
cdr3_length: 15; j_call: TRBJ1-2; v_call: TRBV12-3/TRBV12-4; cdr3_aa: CASSLNNAGGDGYTF
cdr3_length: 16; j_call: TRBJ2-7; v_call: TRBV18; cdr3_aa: CVSSLNRDTNYYEQYF
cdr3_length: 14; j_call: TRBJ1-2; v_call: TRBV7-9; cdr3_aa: CASSLGTGYDGYTF
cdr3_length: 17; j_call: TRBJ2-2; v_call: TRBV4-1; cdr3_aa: CASSPVGAAGGTGELFF
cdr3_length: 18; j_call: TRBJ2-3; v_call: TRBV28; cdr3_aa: CASSSLTGTSGRQDTQYF
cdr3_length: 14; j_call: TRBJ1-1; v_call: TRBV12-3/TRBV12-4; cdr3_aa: CASSPNTGNTEAFF
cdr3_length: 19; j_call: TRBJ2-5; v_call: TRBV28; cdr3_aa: CASSFVASGRGLQQETQYF
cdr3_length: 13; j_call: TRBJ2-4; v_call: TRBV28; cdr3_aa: CATYTGAKNIQYF
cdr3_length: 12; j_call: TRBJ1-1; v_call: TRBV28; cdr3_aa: CASSLPGAEAFF
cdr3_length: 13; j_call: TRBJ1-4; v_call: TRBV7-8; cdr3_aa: CASSFGTGGKLFF
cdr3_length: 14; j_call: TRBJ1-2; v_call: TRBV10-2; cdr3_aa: CASSGRDRAGGYTF
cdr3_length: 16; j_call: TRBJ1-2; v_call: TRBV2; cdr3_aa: CASSEFRGSHNYGYTF
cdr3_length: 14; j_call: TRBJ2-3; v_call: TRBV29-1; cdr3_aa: CSVVWDRGTDTQYF
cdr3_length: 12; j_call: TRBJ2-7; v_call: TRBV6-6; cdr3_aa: CASRSLGNEQYF
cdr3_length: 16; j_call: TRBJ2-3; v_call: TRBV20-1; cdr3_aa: CSARDISGRASNTQYF
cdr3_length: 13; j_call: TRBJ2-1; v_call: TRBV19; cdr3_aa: CASSPPSYNEQFF
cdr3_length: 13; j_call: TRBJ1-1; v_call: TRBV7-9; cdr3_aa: CASSVTATTEAFF
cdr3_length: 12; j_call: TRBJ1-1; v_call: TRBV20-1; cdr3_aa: CSARTTATEAFF
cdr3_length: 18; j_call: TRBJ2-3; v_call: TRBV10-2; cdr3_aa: CASRGLAGGRSSTDTQYF
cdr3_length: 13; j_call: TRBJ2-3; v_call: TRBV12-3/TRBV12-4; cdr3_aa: CASSFQGTDTQYF
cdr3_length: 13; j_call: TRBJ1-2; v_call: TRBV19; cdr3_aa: CASSSSGNYGYTF
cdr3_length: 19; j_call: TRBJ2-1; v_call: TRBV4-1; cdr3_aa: CASSHPRTSGYLSYNEQFF
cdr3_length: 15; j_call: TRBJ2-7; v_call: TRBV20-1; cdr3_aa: CSARADLQSSYEQYF
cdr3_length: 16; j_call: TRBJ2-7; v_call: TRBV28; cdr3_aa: CASSTSGFWTSYEQYF
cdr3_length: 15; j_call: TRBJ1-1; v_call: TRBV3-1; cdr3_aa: CASSQGRGGVSEAFF
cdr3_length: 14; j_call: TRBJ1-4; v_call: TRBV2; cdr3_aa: CASQGVKSNEKLFF
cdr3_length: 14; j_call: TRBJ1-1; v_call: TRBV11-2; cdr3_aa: CASSLVALNTEAFF
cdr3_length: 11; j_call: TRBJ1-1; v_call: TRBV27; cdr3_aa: CASSPGTEAFF
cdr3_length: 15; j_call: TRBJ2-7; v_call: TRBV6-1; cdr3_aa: CASREGGASADGQYF